This entry concerns a single T cell receptor beta chain. Its antigen is not known. TCRdb keeps only in-frame clones here, not all; method: immunoSEQ multiplex PCR. The sample lists 60,000 to 65,000 clones, roughly 80% occurring once. V lost 3 bases to trimming and J lost 6 bases, with 16 bases between them. There are 15 residues in the CDR3. The germline V gene encodes CDR1 SGDLS and CDR2 YYNGEE. Each patient with chemo-refractory metastatic non-small-cell lung cancer was treated with focal radiation plus CTLA-4 blockade using ipilimumab. This entry comes from a study of radiotherapy plus CTLA-4 blockade in lung cancer. Study-wide background: In around 17% of patients, objective responses were seen; around 34% had disease control. Study-wide points: Among reported predictors of response, early blood T cell clone dynamics with interferon-beta performed best. Radiotherapy plus ipilimumab was followed by expansion in blood of tumor-derived TCR clones.

The sequence was obtained from a human donor with non-small cell lung cancer who had a complete response to radiotherapy plus ipilimumab. The chain couples TRBV9 to TRBJ2-1; D gene ambiguous. Sequencing was performed on peripheral blood, taken from a patient treated with radiotherapy plus ipilimumab. The CDR3 DNA follows: TGTGCCAGCAGCGCGGGTGTCGCAGGATTCAATGAGCAGTTCTTC. Its protein product is CASSAGVAGFNEQFF.